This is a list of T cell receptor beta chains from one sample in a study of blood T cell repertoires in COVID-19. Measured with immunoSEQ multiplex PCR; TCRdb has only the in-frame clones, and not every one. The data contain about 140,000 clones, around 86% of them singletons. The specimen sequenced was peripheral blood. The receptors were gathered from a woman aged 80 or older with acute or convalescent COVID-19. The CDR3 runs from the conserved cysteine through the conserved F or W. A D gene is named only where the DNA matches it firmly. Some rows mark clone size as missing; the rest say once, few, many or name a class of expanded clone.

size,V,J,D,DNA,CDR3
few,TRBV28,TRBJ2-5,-,TGTGCCAGCACCTTAAGCGGTCAAGAGACCCAGTACTTC,CASTLSGQETQYF
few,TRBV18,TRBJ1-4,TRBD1,TGTGCCAGCTCACCATCCCGGACAGGGGGTCGTCGTAGTAATGAAAAACTGTTTTTT,CASSPSRTGGRRSNEKLFF
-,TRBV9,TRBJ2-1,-,TGTGCCAGCAGCGTAGTACCCACAGGCGGGATGGGGCAGTTCTTC,CASSVVPTGGMGQFF
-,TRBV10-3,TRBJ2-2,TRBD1,TGTGCCATCAGTGAGTCGAGACAGGGGCCTAACACCGGGGAGCTGTTTTTT,CAISESRQGPNTGELFF
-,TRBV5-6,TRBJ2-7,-,TGTGCCAGCAGCTTGGTAACTAGTGGGTACGAGCAGTACTTC,CASSLVTSGYEQYF
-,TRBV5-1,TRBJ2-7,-,TGCGCCAGCAGCCCCCCGCACGGGAGCTCCTACGAGCAGTACTTC,CASSPPHGSSYEQYF
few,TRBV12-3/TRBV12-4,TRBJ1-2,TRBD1,TGTGCCAGCAGTAAAGCAGGGGGCGGCTACACCTTC,CASSKAGGGYTF
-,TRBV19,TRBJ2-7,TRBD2,TGTGCCAGTAGTCGTGGACTAGGTACCTACGAGCAGTACTTC,CASSRGLGTYEQYF
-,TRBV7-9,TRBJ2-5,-,TGTGCCAGCAGCCCCGGGACACGGCCAGCCAGTTACCAAGAGACCCAGTACTTC,CASSPGTRPASYQETQYF
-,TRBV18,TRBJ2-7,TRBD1,TGTGCCAGCTCACATGGGACAGGCTACGAGCAGTACTTC,CASSHGTGYEQYF
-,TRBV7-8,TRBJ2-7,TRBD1,TGTGCCAGCAGCCCGGACAGGGACCGGTACGAGCAGTACTTC,CASSPDRDRYEQYF
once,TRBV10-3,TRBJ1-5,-,TGTGCCATCAGCAGGCAGGAGGATCAGCCCCAGCATTTT,CAISRQEDQPQHF
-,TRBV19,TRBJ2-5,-,TGTGCCAGTAGTGTCCAGTGGGAGACCCAGTACTTC,CASSVQWETQYF
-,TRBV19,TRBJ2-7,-,TGTGCCAGTAGAATGACAGAGGACTACGAGCAGTACTTC,CASRMTEDYEQYF
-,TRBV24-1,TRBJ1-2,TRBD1,TGTGCCACCAGTGATTCCGGACAGGGGAGGAGCGGCTACACCTTC,CATSDSGQGRSGYTF
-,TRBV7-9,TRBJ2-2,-,TGTGCCAGCACCTGGGGGGCCGGGGAGCTGTTTTTT,CASTWGAGELFF
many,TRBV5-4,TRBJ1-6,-,TGTGCCAGCAGCTTGGCCAGGGGTAATTCACCCCTCCACTTT,CASSLARGNSPLHF
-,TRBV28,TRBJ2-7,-,TGTGCCACCCTAGGCGGTAGAACGGCCTACGAGCAGTACTTC,CATLGGRTAYEQYF
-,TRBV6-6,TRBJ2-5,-,TGTGCCAGCAGTTACGCGGGACAGTGGCTCCAAGAGACCCAGTACTTC,CASSYAGQWLQETQYF
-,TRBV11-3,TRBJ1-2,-,TGTGCCAGCAGCCACTCCAGGGGTGGCGGCTACGCCTTC,CASSHSRGGGYAF
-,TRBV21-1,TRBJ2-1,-,TGTGCCAGCACCCGACTAGCGCAGATGAATGAGCAGTTCTTC,CASTRLAQMNEQFF
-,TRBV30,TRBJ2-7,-,TGTGCCTGGAGTAGAATACCCTTGGCGGGCGAGCAGTACTTC,CAWSRIPLAGEQYF
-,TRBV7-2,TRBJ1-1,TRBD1,TGTGCCAGCAGCGGGGGGGACAGGAGGATTGAAGCTTTCTTT,CASSGGDRRIEAFF
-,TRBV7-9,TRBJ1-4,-,TGTGCCAGCAGCCCACCGGGAATGGCTACTAATGAAAAACTGTTTTTT,CASSPPGMATNEKLFF
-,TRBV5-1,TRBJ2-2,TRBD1,TGCGCCAGCAGCGGACAGGGGGCATACGGGGAGCTGTTTTTT,CASSGQGAYGELFF
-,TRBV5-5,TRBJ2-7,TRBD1,TGTGCCAGCAGCTTCACGGGACAGGGGAGCTCCTACGAGCAGTACTTC,CASSFTGQGSSYEQYF
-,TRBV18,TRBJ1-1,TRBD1,TGTGCCAGCTCACCCTATGTTCAGGGGGACACTGAAGCTTTCTTT,CASSPYVQGDTEAFF
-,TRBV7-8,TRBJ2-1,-,TGTGCCAGCAGCTTAGATCAAGCCACCTGGAGCAATGAGCAGTTCTTC,CASSLDQATWSNEQFF
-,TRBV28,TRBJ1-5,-,TGTGCCAGCAGTTTCTTGAGAGGGCGCCTTTATAGCAATCAGCCCCAGCATTTT,CASSFLRGRLYSNQPQHF
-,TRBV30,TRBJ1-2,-,TGTGCCTGGAGGGACAAACGGTCCCTCTATGGCTACACCTTC,CAWRDKRSLYGYTF
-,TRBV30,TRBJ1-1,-,TGTGCCTGGGCACAGGGATCGCACACTGAAGCTTTCTTT,CAWAQGSHTEAFF
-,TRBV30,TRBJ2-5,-,TGTGCCTGGAGTGTATATCCAGGGGCCGAGACCCAGTACTTC,CAWSVYPGAETQYF